The rows below give T cell receptor beta chains drawn from one sample of a study of blood T cell repertoires in COVID-19. TCRdb keeps only in-frame clones here, not all; method: immunoSEQ multiplex PCR. The sample has a few hundred thousand clones; 87% are singletons. Specimen: PBMCs or T cells enriched from blood (not recorded which). These receptors were taken from a woman aged 25-40 years who had recovered from COVID-19. The CDR3 runs from the conserved cysteine through the conserved F or W. Fields, in order: D gene, V gene, J gene, CDR3 length, clone size, CDR3 protein, CDR3 DNA. A D gene is named only where the DNA matches it firmly. Expanded clones get a size class; other rows say once, few or many, or leave the size out.

>TRBD2|TRBV15|TRBJ2-5|17|NA
CATSRDQTSGGQETQYF
TGTGCCACCAGCAGAGATCAGACTAGCGGGGGTCAAGAGACCCAGTACTTC
>NA|TRBV29-1|TRBJ1-2|12|NA
CSVPSGDYGYTF
TGCAGCGTTCCATCAGGGGACTATGGCTACACCTTC
>NA|TRBV19|TRBJ2-6|18|NA
CASSKHDSKSSGANVLTF
TGTGCCAGTAGTAAGCACGACAGCAAGAGCTCTGGGGCCAACGTCCTGACTTTC
>TRBD1|TRBV6-5|TRBJ1-2|12|NA
CASSLSGGGYTF
TGTGCCAGCAGCCTCTCAGGGGGTGGCTACACCTTC
>TRBD2|TRBV7-6|TRBJ2-1|19|once
CASSGQAGGSGANYNEQFF
TGTGCCAGCAGCGGACAAGCGGGGGGGAGCGGGGCAAACTACAATGAGCAGTTCTTC
>NA|TRBV19|TRBJ2-2|15|NA
CASRETAANTGELFF
TGTGCCAGTAGGGAGACCGCCGCGAACACCGGGGAGCTGTTTTTT
>NA|TRBV4-3|TRBJ1-2|14|once
CASRHQGSNYGYTF
TGCGCCAGCAGACACCAGGGATCTAACTATGGCTACACCTTC
>TRBD1|TRBV7-2|TRBJ2-7|15|NA
CASSHDRARSYEQYF
TGTGCCAGCAGTCACGACAGGGCCCGCTCCTACGAGCAGTACTTC
>NA|TRBV5-6|TRBJ1-2|13|NA
CASSLPSWHGYTF
TGTGCCAGCAGCTTGCCCTCATGGCATGGCTACACCTTC
>TRBD2|TRBV15|TRBJ2-2|18|NA
CATSRPLPPGGRSGELFF
TGTGCCACCAGCAGACCACTCCCCCCCGGGGGGAGATCCGGGGAGCTGTTTTTT
>NA|TRBV5-1|TRBJ2-1|13|NA
CASRSEAGDEQFF
TGCGCCAGCAGGTCGGAGGCGGGCGATGAGCAGTTCTTC